The entry that follows covers one T cell receptor beta chain sequence. The antigen is undetermined. The data stem from a study of monozygotic twins with inflammatory bowel disease. Study-wide findings and caveats: Clonotype overlap with others was lower in IBD patients than in healthy twins, a difference that was greatest with disease activity.

The CDR3 contains 13 residues. TCRdb reworked the 5' RACE reads into one entry per CDR3 protein, no DNA. The listing contains a few hundred thousand distinct CDR3 sequences. This sequence joins TRBV12-3 or TRBV12-4 and TRBJ2-5; TCRdb picks TRBD1, but there is no DNA to check that call. Sequencing used blood. This TCR was recovered from a human donor with ulcerative colitis or Crohn's disease, or a healthy co-twin of an affected twin (not recorded which). This chain's CDR3 is CASSPRGQETQYF.